This TCR beta chain was recorded in a study of PD-1 blockade in classical Hodgkin lymphoma. Study-wide findings and caveats: It was CD4+ TCR diversity, not CD8+, that rose significantly by C4D1. Anyone who began nivolumab under 1 year after ASCT was excluded.

The repertoire was sequenced with immunoSEQ multiplex PCR; TCRdb's copy has only in-frame clones and lacks some. This repertoire shows about 20,000 clones, just over 75% found once; its top ten account for roughly 40%. In every patient, relapse followed autologous stem cell transplantation, while exposure to brentuximab vedotin differed. Trimming removed 6 bases at V and 0 bases at J, with 14 bases between. The CDR3 has 15 residues. Germline V gives CDR1 MNHEY, CDR2 SVGAGI. As to this clone: Its specificity is not known.

The sequence was obtained from a human donor with classical Hodgkin lymphoma. This material consisted of peripheral blood mononuclear cells (PBMCs), taken before the second cycle of nivolumab. V gene TRBV6-5 combines with J gene TRBJ1-1; a weak D match, TRBD1 (6 bases). The CDR3 loop reads CASSLDRLMNTEAFF. In DNA, the CDR3 is TGTGCCAGCAGCCTGGACAGACTCATGAACACTGAAGCTTTCTTT.